This entry lists 21 T cell receptor beta chains sequenced from one sample in a study of cytomegalovirus exposure and HLA in healthy donors. This table comes from immunoSEQ multiplex PCR, and its TCRdb copy is limited to in-frame clones, with some not included. The sample lists roughly 50,000 clones, about 92% seen once, with roughly 1.7% in the top ten. Sample: PBMCs. Receptors originate from a young woman in good health and CMV-seropositive.

This sequence joins TRBV4-3 and TRBJ2-1; 10 bases match TRBD2. CDR1 and CDR2 (germline): LGHNA, YSLEER. The CDR3 contains 16 residues. Germline trimming cut 0 bases from V and 4 bases from J; bases unmatched to any gene: 3. The CDR3 nucleotides are TGCGCCAGCAGCCAAGAGCGAGCGGGGGGGTACAATGAGCAGTTCTTC. Amino acids: CASSQERAGGYNEQFF.

The genes are TRBV5-4 and TRBJ2-1; 7 nucleotides align to TRBD2. After removal of 3 bases from V and 0 bases from J, the junction contained 6 bases not matched to a gene. CDR3 length: 16 residues. Germline loops: CDR1 SGHNT, CDR2 YYREEE (reference sequence). The CDR3 DNA reads TGTGCCAGCAGCTACGAAGCGGGGAGCTCCTACAATGAGCAGTTCTTC. This sequence encodes CASSYEAGSSYNEQFF.

In nucleotides, the CDR3 is TGCAGCGACCGGAGGACAGGCCTGGGGAACACTGAAGCTTTCTTT. This gives the protein CSDRRTGLGNTEAFF. The chain employs TRBV29-1 and TRBJ1-1, with 7 bases lining up with TRBD1. V gave up 7 bases and J gave up 1 base; unmatched junction bases: 12. The CDR3 loop spans 15 amino acids. From germline, CDR1 is SQVTM and CDR2 ANQGSEA.

This CDR3 is CASSEYQAKNIQYF. The CDR3 DNA reads as TGTGCCAGCAGTGAATACCAGGCCAAAAACATTCAGTACTTC. The genes are TRBV2 and TRBJ2-4; D unclear. Trimming took 2 bases from V and 1 from J, leaving 6 bases between them. Germline V gene sequence: CDR1 SNHLY, CDR2 FYNNEI. The CDR3 runs to 14 residues.

The chain carries TRBV4-1 and TRBJ1-1, with D unclear. V was cut by 0 bases and J by 2 bases, with 19 bases left in between. This CDR3 has 18 amino acids. Germline V lookup: CDR1 MGHRA, CDR2 YSYEKL. CDR3 residues: CASSQDHAIVNTNTEAFF. CDR3 DNA: TGCGCCAGCAGCCAAGACCACGCCATCGTGAACACAAACACTGAAGCTTTCTTT.

The chain joins TRBV4-1 to TRBJ1-6; 8 nucleotides agree with TRBD1. Germline V CDR1 and CDR2: MGHRA, YSYEKL. This CDR3 region has 15 residues. V dropped 7 bases and J dropped 10; count of bases not matched to a gene: 12. The chain's CDR3 is CASTSGQGPGSPLHF. CDR3 nucleotide sequence: TGCGCCAGCACCTCAGGACAGGGTCCGGGATCACCCCTCCACTTT.

The genes are TRBV5-1 and TRBJ2-7, with 9 nucleotides matching TRBD2. The CDR3 is 16 residues long. Per the germline V gene, CDR1 is SGHRS and CDR2 is YFSETQ. The junction had 8 bases not matched to a gene; V was cut back by 2 bases and J by 2 bases. The CDR3 nucleotides are TGCGCCAGCAGCTTCCGCCCTAGCGGGGATACCTACGAGCAGTACTTC. It translates to CASSFRPSGDTYEQYF.

This chain connects TRBV9 to TRBJ2-7; D ambiguous. CDR3 length: 14 amino acids. Germline V gene lookup returns CDR1 SGDLS and CDR2 YYNGEE. Deletions cut 0 bases from V and 5 bases from J, with 12 bases between. CDR3 sequence (DNA): TGTGCCAGCAGCGTAGGTTTCAGAACAAACGAGCAGTACTTC. Translation gives CASSVGFRTNEQYF.

This chain connects TRBV15 to TRBJ2-3, with D unresolved. From germline, CDR1 is LNHNV and CDR2 YYDKDF (reference sequence). V was shortened by 6 bases and J by 0 bases, with 4 bases between the two germline ends. This CDR3 has 12 amino acids. CDR3 sequence reads: CATSKSTDTQYF. CDR3 bases: TGTGCCACCAGTAAAAGCACAGATACGCAGTATTTT.

V and J are TRBV6-5 and TRBJ2-5; D possibly corresponds to TRBD2 (5 bases). This CDR3 contains 14 residues. From germline, CDR1 is MNHEY and CDR2 SVGAGI. Trimming cost V 6 bases and J 9 bases, with 20 bases left between them. The CDR3 DNA sequence: TGTGCCAGCAGCAGACTATCAATAAGAGAAGCCCAGTACTTC. It codes for CASSRLSIREAQYF.

This chain connects TRBV7-2 to TRBJ2-7; a weak D match, TRBD2 (5 bases). Between the trimmed V and J ends, which lost 1 base and 2 bases, there was a span of 12 bases. CDR1 and CDR2 from the germline V gene are SGHTA and FQGNSA. The CDR3 consists of 15 residues. The DNA of the CDR3 is TGTGCCAGCAGCTTAGGATCCGGGGATGCCTACGAGCAGTACTTC. This gives the protein CASSLGSGDAYEQYF. The variable domain in full, with the rest retrieved from reference TRBV7-2 and TRBJ2-7, is GAGVSQSPSNKVTEKGKDVELRCDPISGHTALYWYRQSLGQGLEFLIYFQGNSAPDKSGLPSDRFSAERTGGSVSTLTIQRTQQEDSAVYLCASSLGSGDAYEQYFGPGTRLTVT.

In DNA form, the CDR3 reads TGTGCCAGCAGCGGATCAGACAGGGGTCCCGGCTACACCTTC. Its translation: CASSGSDRGPGYTF. The chain uses TRBV9 and TRBJ1-2; 8 bases agree with TRBD1. Germline CDR1 SGDLS, CDR2 YYNGEE. The trim removed 3 bases at V and 8 bases at J, leaving 9 bases unmatched. There are 14 residues in the CDR3.

J is TRBJ1-5 and V is TRBV27, with 7 positions matching TRBD1. Looked up from germline, CDR1 is MNHEY and CDR2 is SMNVEV (reference sequence). This CDR3 contains 15 residues. The trim removed 7 bases at V and 2 bases at J, leaving 8 bases unmatched. As DNA, the CDR3 is TGTGCCAGCACCGAAATAGGGGGCCGCAATCAGCCCCAGCATTTT. It specifies CASTEIGGRNQPQHF.

The chain carries TRBV5-4 and TRBJ2-3; 16 positions match TRBD2. Germline V gene sequence: CDR1 SGHNT, CDR2 YYREEE (reference sequence). After removal of 4 bases from V and 0 bases from J, the junction contained 5 bases not matched to a gene. The CDR3 length is 18 residues. CDR3 region: CASSVGLAGGDSTDTQYF. In DNA form, the CDR3 reads TGTGCCAGCAGCGTGGGACTAGCGGGGGGGGATAGCACAGATACGCAGTATTTT. The full variable domain, its missing parts supplied by reference TRBV5-4 and TRBJ2-3, is ETGVTQSPTHLIKTRGQQVTLRCSSQSGHNTVSWYQQALGQGPQFIFQYYREEENGRGNFPPRFSGLQFPNYSSELNVNALELDDSALYLCASSVGLAGGDSTDTQYFGPGTRLTVL.

This sequence joins TRBV5-1 and TRBJ2-7; possible D gene TRBD1, 6 bases. Germline V gene lookup returns CDR1 SGHRS and CDR2 YFSETQ. The CDR3 runs to 13 residues. V lost 1 base and J 4 bases, leaving 9 bases between the germline ends. CDR3 amino acids: CASSLQGSYEQYF. DNA for the CDR3: TGCGCCAGCAGCTTGCAGGGGTCGTACGAGCAGTACTTC. Full variable domain (missing parts from reference TRBV5-1 and TRBJ2-7): KAGVTQTPRYLIKTRGQQVTLSCSPISGHRSVSWYQQTPGQGLQFLFEYFSETQRNKGNFPGRFSGRQFSNSRSEMNVSTLELGDSALYLCASSLQGSYEQYFGPGTRLTVT.

The gene calls are TRBV6-5 and TRBJ2-3; a weak D match, TRBD2 (7 bases). The V end was cut by 7 bases, the J end by 2 bases, with 13 bases between. The germline CDR1 and CDR2 sequences are MNHEY and SVGAGI. CDR3 length: 14 residues. The CDR3 DNA reads as TGTGCCAGCACGTCGGGGGGCCCCACAGATACGCAGTATTTT. Translation gives CASTSGGPTDTQYF.

This clone has a handful of counts. The rearrangement uses TRBV6-5 and TRBJ1-2; D is unresolved. This CDR3 is built from 12 residues. The V end was cut by 7 bases, the J end by 6 bases, with 12 bases between. Germline CDR1 MNHEY, CDR2 SVGAGI. The CDR3 bases are TGTGCCAGCAAAGGCCCCGGGGATGGCTACACCTTC. Protein sequence: CASKGPGDGYTF.

This rearrangement joins TRBV28 to TRBJ2-1, with 11 positions matching TRBD1. The CDR3 runs 12 residues. Germline CDR1 MDHEN, CDR2 SYDVKM. V trimming: 8 bases; J trimming: 9 bases; junction bases outside the gene matches: 3. Here the CDR3 DNA reads TGTGCCAGCGGGACAGGGGGTTCTGAGCAGTTCTTC. Encoded protein: CASGTGGSEQFF.

This chain links TRBV7-2 with TRBJ2-7; D remains unclear. The CDR3 is made up of 15 amino acids. CDR1 is SGHTA and CDR2 is FQGNSA in the germline V gene. Trimming left V 1 base short and J 9 bases short, with 19 bases between. This CDR3 is CASSLGSGYGVVQYF. The CDR3 nucleotides read TGTGCCAGCAGCTTAGGTTCCGGGTATGGAGTGGTGCAGTACTTC.

The chain uses TRBV7-8 and TRBJ1-1; no firm D call. Germline V gene lookup returns CDR1 SGHVS and CDR2 FQNEAQ. This CDR3 region has 15 residues. V was trimmed by 3 bases and J by 0 bases, leaving 11 bases between them. The CDR3 nucleotides are TGTGCCAGCAGCTTCTCGGGATCTATGAACACTGAAGCTTTCTTT. Translating it yields CASSFSGSMNTEAFF.

To note about this clone: The identical CDR3 is also encoded by other nucleotide sequences in the sample. The rearrangement links TRBV27 to TRBJ2-1; D remains unclear. The V and J ends lost 3 bases and 0 bases respectively, with 9 bases between them. The length of the CDR3 is 15 residues. Germline V gene lookup returns CDR1 MNHEY and CDR2 SMNVEV (reference sequence). CDR3 loop: CASSFVRSSYNEQFF. The CDR3 region has the DNA TGTGCCAGCAGTTTTGTACGTAGCTCCTACAATGAGCAGTTCTTC.